This is a list of T cell receptor beta chains from one sample in a study of T-cell reconstitution after alpha-beta-depleted transplantation in children. From the PCR reads, TCRdb called clonotypes with MiXCR, one entry per CDR3 protein. Of 600,000 to 700,000 distinct CDR3 sequences listed, over 10% are singletons. The sequenced sample was PBMCs, obtained before TCRalphabeta/CD19-depleted stem cell transplant. All receptors derive from a girl aged 2 to 9 with congenital amegakaryocytic thrombocytopenia, due to receive a stem cell transplant. Both conserved end residues are part of each CDR3. The D gene is left open where the match is weak. Size is omitted from some rows. Given values are once, few, many or a class for expanded clones.

j_gene	v_gene	d_gene	abundance	CDR3nt	CDR3aa
TRBJ1-2	TRBV9	.	many	TGTGCCAGCAGCGTAGACGACTACGCAGCCTACACCTTC	CASSVDDYAAYTF
TRBJ2-5	TRBV7-9	TRBD2	.	TGTGCCAGCAGCTTCACCCTAGCGGGGGAGACCCAGTACTTC	CASSFTLAGETQYF
TRBJ2-3	TRBV20-1	.	.	TGCAGTGCTAATCCAGAGGCAGATACGCAGTATTTT	CSANPEADTQYF
TRBJ1-1	TRBV20-1	.	many	TGCAGTGCTAGAGATATATTTAGTGGCGACTCCTCGGCAGCTTTCTTT	CSARDIFSGDSSAAFF
TRBJ2-5	TRBV12-3/TRBV12-4	.	many	TGTGCCAGCAGTTTTTTCGGGGGAGAGACCCAGTACTTC	CASSFFGGETQYF
TRBJ1-1	TRBV6-1	.	many	TGTGCCAGCAGAATGGACAGTCCGATGAACACTGAAGCTTTCTTT	CASRMDSPMNTEAFF
TRBJ2-1	TRBV10-3	TRBD2	many	TGTGCCATCGGCGAGACTAGCGGGAACAATGAGCAGTTCTTC	CAIGETSGNNEQFF
TRBJ1-2	TRBV12-3/TRBV12-4	.	many	TGTGCCAGCAGTTTTAGTGAAGGGGGAGACTATGGCTACACCTTC	CASSFSEGGDYGYTF
TRBJ2-3	TRBV7-2	.	few	TGTGCCAGCAGCTTAGCCTTGGGCCAGACCTACGCAGATACGCAGTATTTT	CASSLALGQTYADTQYF
TRBJ2-3	TRBV5-1	TRBD1	many	TGCGCCAGCCGGACAGGCCTCACCCCCACAGATACGCAGTATTTT	CASRTGLTPTDTQYF
TRBJ1-4	TRBV29-1	.	many	TGCAGCGTCGAAGGTGGGGCTCGGAGTGAAAAACTGTTTTTT	CSVEGGARSEKLFF
TRBJ1-1	TRBV5-1	.	many	TGCGCCAGCAGCTTGGAACAGGGTGAAGCTTTCTTT	CASSLEQGEAFF
TRBJ2-3	TRBV4-2	.	once	TGTGCCAGCAGCCCGGACTTTGGCGCGGCAGATACGCAGTATTTT	CASSPDFGAADTQYF
TRBJ2-6	TRBV28	.	.	TGTGCCAGCAGTTTGCAGGGGGCCAACGTCCTGACTTTC	CASSLQGANVLTF
TRBJ2-7	TRBV20-1	.	few	TGCAGCACCCGGGACTCAGACTACGAGCAGTACTTC	CSTRDSDYEQYF
TRBJ2-2	TRBV29-1	TRBD1	many	TGCAGCGTTCTTACAGGGGGGAACCGGGAGCTGTTTTTT	CSVLTGGNRELFF
TRBJ1-1	TRBV7-9	.	many	TGTGCCAGCAGCTTAGGAATCACTGAAGCTTTCTTT	CASSLGITEAFF
TRBJ2-5	TRBV29-1	.	few	TGCAGCGTCCCCCGGTTGGGGGAAGAGACCCAGTACTTC	CSVPRLGEETQYF
TRBJ1-2	TRBV15	.	many	TGTGCCACCAGCGTCCAACAGGGTAACTATGGCTACACCTTC	CATSVQQGNYGYTF
TRBJ2-3	TRBV5-4	TRBD2	many	TGTGCCAGCAGCTTGAGCGGGAGTTCAGCAGATACGCAGTATTTT	CASSLSGSSADTQYF
TRBJ2-5	TRBV5-1	.	many	TGCGCCAGCAGCTCCGACAGGAACCAAGAGACCCAGTACTTC	CASSSDRNQETQYF
TRBJ1-1	TRBV7-8	.	.	TGTGCCAGCAGCACAGACAGAATGAACACTGAAGCTTTCTTT	CASSTDRMNTEAFF
TRBJ2-7	TRBV11-1	TRBD2	few	TGTGCCAGCAGCTTAGTAGTCGGGACTAGCGGGAGGGCGGGAGACGAGCAGTACTTC	CASSLVVGTSGRAGDEQYF
TRBJ1-3	TRBV10-1	.	.	TGCGCCAGCAGTGAGGGCGCCTTGAATCGTGGGACCATATATTTT	CASSEGALNRGTIYF
TRBJ2-7	TRBV27	.	many	TGTGCCAGCAGACTAGAGGGTCGGGGCCTCGAGCAGTACTTC	CASRLEGRGLEQYF
TRBJ2-1	TRBV20-1	.	few	TGCAGTGCTAGAGACTGGAATGAGCAGTTCTTC	CSARDWNEQFF
TRBJ2-7	TRBV18	.	.	TGTGCCAGCTCACCACAAGGGGTGATCTCTTACGAGCAGTACTTC	CASSPQGVISYEQYF
TRBJ1-5	TRBV20-1	.	many	TGCAGTGCTAGAGATTGGCGGAGATCAGGCAATCAGCCCCAGCATTTT	CSARDWRRSGNQPQHF
TRBJ1-2	TRBV6-2/TRBV6-3	.	many	TGTGCCAGCAGTGGGTCCTACTATGGCTACACCTTC	CASSGSYYGYTF
TRBJ2-3	TRBV7-6	.	.	TGTGCCAGCAGCCAAGGATTTGGCTCGGCCACAGATACGCAGTATTTT	CASSQGFGSATDTQYF
TRBJ1-2	TRBV7-6	.	many	TGTGCCAGCAGCCTTGGAGGGTGGGATGGCTACACCTTC	CASSLGGWDGYTF
TRBJ2-1	TRBV27	.	few	TGTGCCAGCAGCCGGGAATGGTACCCCTGGGGGCAGTTCTTC	CASSREWYPWGQFF
TRBJ2-3	TRBV28	TRBD1	few	TGTGCCAGCGGAAAACAGGGGCGCGCTCTAGATACGCAGTATTTT	CASGKQGRALDTQYF
TRBJ2-2	TRBV5-1	.	many	TGCGCCAGCAGCGCATTACAGGGAGTCGGGGAGCTGTTTTTT	CASSALQGVGELFF
TRBJ1-6	TRBV6-5	.	many	TGTGCCAGCAGTTACTCGAATTGGGACACCCTCCACTTT	CASSYSNWDTLHF
TRBJ2-3	TRBV20-1	TRBD2	many	TGCAGTGCTAGGGATCCGACTAGCGGGAGGGCGTTGACAGATACGCAGTATTTT	CSARDPTSGRALTDTQYF
TRBJ2-7	TRBV7-6	.	few	TGTGCCAGCAGCTTAGATTTCGGGGAGCCCACCTACGAGCAGTACTTC	CASSLDFGEPTYEQYF
TRBJ2-7	TRBV10-1	.	many	TGCGCCAGCAGTGAGAGCGGATCGGGCGAGCAGTACTTC	CASSESGSGEQYF
TRBJ2-1	TRBV4-1	TRBD2	.	TGCGCCAGCAGCCGACTCCTGACTAGCGGGGGCGGAGAGCAGTTCTTC	CASSRLLTSGGGEQFF
TRBJ1-5	TRBV5-6	TRBD1	few	TGTGCCAGCAGCCCATGGAGGACAGGGGCGTATCAGCCCCAGCATTTT	CASSPWRTGAYQPQHF
TRBJ2-3	TRBV30	.	many	TGTGCCTGGAACAGGGGCACAGATACGCAGTATTTT	CAWNRGTDTQYF
TRBJ2-1	TRBV29-1	.	.	TGCAGCGTTGAATCCGGGGAGCCCTACAATGAGCAGTTCTTC	CSVESGEPYNEQFF
TRBJ1-1	TRBV5-5	.	many	TGTGCCAGCAGCTTGTTCCGGGGAAGCACTGAAGCTTTCTTT	CASSLFRGSTEAFF
TRBJ1-3	TRBV4-2	.	few	TGTGCCAGCTACCCTTTCGGGGGAAACACCATATATTTT	CASYPFGGNTIYF
TRBJ2-1	TRBV3-1	TRBD2	.	TGTGCCAGCAGCCAGGAGACTAGCGGGCTCCCATGTCAGTTCTTC	CASSQETSGLPCQFF
TRBJ2-7	TRBV27	.	few	TGTGCCAGCAGTATTAGCTACCGCACCTACGAGCAGTACTTC	CASSISYRTYEQYF
TRBJ1-2	TRBV20-1	TRBD1	few	TGCAGTGCTAGGGACAGGGCTTATGGCTACACCTTC	CSARDRAYGYTF
TRBJ2-3	TRBV19	TRBD2	many	TGTGCCAGTAGTACCTCCGGACTAGCGCCCTATACGCAGTATTTT	CASSTSGLAPYTQYF
TRBJ1-2	TRBV3-1	.	.	TGTGCCAGCAGCCTCCAAGGATTAGGTCGTGGCTACACCTTC	CASSLQGLGRGYTF
TRBJ2-3	TRBV5-1	TRBD2	many	TGCGCCAGCAGCCCGGGGACTAAAGTTTTGGAAGATACGCAGTATTTT	CASSPGTKVLEDTQYF
TRBJ2-5	TRBV6-2/TRBV6-3	.	few	TGTGCCAGCAGTTACCCTCGGGGGCAAGGGGGTCAAGAGACCCAGTACTTC	CASSYPRGQGGQETQYF
TRBJ2-1	TRBV5-1	.	few	TGCGCCAGCAGCTTGGAGATAGGGATACATGAGCAGTTCTTC	CASSLEIGIHEQFF
TRBJ1-6	TRBV20-1	.	.	TGCAGTGCTCGGCCCAGACAGGAAGAATTATGGTCACCCCTCCACTTT	CSARPRQEELWSPLHF
TRBJ2-5	TRBV28	.	many	TGTGCCAGCAGGTCACCCGGACAGCAAGAGACCCAGTACTTC	CASRSPGQQETQYF
TRBJ2-1	TRBV5-5	TRBD1	.	TGTGCCAGCAGCTTGCCGGGACAGGGCAATGAGCAGTTCTTC	CASSLPGQGNEQFF
TRBJ2-4	TRBV12-3/TRBV12-4	TRBD1	many	TGTGCCAGCAGTTTATACGGACAGGGACGTATAGCCAAAAACATTCAGTACTTC	CASSLYGQGRIAKNIQYF
TRBJ2-1	TRBV5-5	.	.	TGTGCCAGCAGCTGGCTGAGGTCGGAGCAGTTCTTC	CASSWLRSEQFF